Listed here are 32 T cell receptor beta chains from one sample, sequenced in a study of T cells after yellow fever vaccination. TCRdb re-derived calls from the 5' RACE reads in MiXCR, one entry per CDR3 protein. This sample has 250,000 to 350,000 distinct CDR3 sequences, with 4% to 5.5% found just once. This material consisted of PBMCs, taken 15 days after the yellow fever booster vaccination. These TCRs come from a man aged 18 to 35 who received the YFV17D yellow fever vaccine.

The V call is TRBV7-2, the J call TRBJ2-7; 11 bases agree with TRBD2. The V and J ends lost 3 bases and 0 bases, in that order; junction bases with no gene match: 7. There are 17 residues in the CDR3. CDR1 and CDR2 from the germline V gene are SGHTA and FQGNSA. The CDR3 loop is CASSFTGTSGSSYEQYF. The CDR3 DNA is TGTGCCAGCAGCTTCACCGGGACTAGCGGATCCTCCTACGAGCAGTACTTC.

This clonotype was observed many times. J is TRBJ2-3 and V is TRBV5-1; perhaps TRBD1 as D (6 bases). Germline values: CDR1 SGHRS, CDR2 YFSETQ. V was shortened by 4 bases and J by 0 bases, with 12 bases between the two germline ends. The CDR3 is 15 residues long. The CDR3 coding sequence is TGCGCCAGCAGCCAGCGGACAGACAGCACAGATACGCAGTATTTT. As protein: CASSQRTDSTDTQYF.

At least ten counts were recorded for this clonotype. The V and J genes are TRBV7-9 and TRBJ2-3; TRBD1 aligns across 8 bases. From germline, CDR1 is SEHNR and CDR2 FQNEAQ (reference sequence). J gave up 5 bases and V 5 bases, and 18 bases lay outside the gene matches. This CDR3 comprises 18 residues. CDR3 bases: TGTGCCAGCAGCCAAGCTTCGACCTGGACAGGGAATATAGATACGCAGTATTTT. Protein: CASSQASTWTGNIDTQYF.

This chain joins TRBV20-1 and TRBJ2-7; TRBD1 might be the D (6 bases). Germline values: CDR1 DFQATT, CDR2 SNEGSKA (reference sequence). V dropped 3 bases and J dropped 3 bases, with 15 bases sitting between them. There are 14 residues in the CDR3. The CDR3 DNA reads TGCAGTGCTAGGAGGCCCGGGACAAACTACGAGCAGTACTTC. It yields the protein CSARRPGTNYEQYF.

This clonotype was found a few times. The V gene is TRBV5-1, the J gene TRBJ2-2; a possible D gene is TRBD1 (5 bases). In germline, CDR1 is SGHRS, CDR2 YFSETQ. Trimming shortened V by 5 bases and J by 4 bases, and 24 bases separated the two germline ends. The CDR3 spans 18 residues. The CDR3 nucleotides read TGCGCCAGCAGTCTAGGGTTGGGGCTGGGAAAGACCACCGGGGAGCTGTTTTTT. Translating gives CASSLGLGLGKTTGELFF.

This clonotype showed up just a few times. This sequence joins TRBV5-1 and TRBJ1-3; no definite D call. CDR1 is SGHRS, CDR2 YFSETQ, per germline. The CDR3 runs to 17 residues. The V end lost 1 base, the J end lost 0 bases, and 14 bases lay between the germline ends. The DNA of the CDR3 is TGCGCCAGCAGCTTGTCACCCCTCGGTGTCTCTGGAAACACCATATATTTT. This gives the protein CASSLSPLGVSGNTIYF.

The rearrangement uses TRBV3-1 and TRBJ1-2, with no clear D. With 3 bases removed from V and 2 bases from J, the gap between germline ends came to 10 bases. The CDR3 is 14 amino acids. Germline V lookup: CDR1 LGHDT, CDR2 YNNKEL (reference sequence). CDR3 coding DNA: TGTGCCAGCAGCCATCCCATTCAGAACTATGGCTACACCTTC. It codes for CASSHPIQNYGYTF.

Ten or more counts support this clonotype. The rearrangement joins TRBV3-1 to TRBJ1-1, with D possibly matching TRBD1 (5 bases). This CDR3 has 14 amino acids. Deletions cut 5 bases from V and 0 bases from J, with 10 bases between. The germline gives CDR1 LGHDT, CDR2 YNNKEL (reference sequence). This CDR3 is CASSSPTVNTEAFF. Written as DNA, the CDR3 is TGTGCCAGCAGCAGCCCGACAGTGAACACTGAAGCTTTCTTT.

Only a few counts were recorded for this clonotype. The chain uses TRBV25-1 and TRBJ1-2, with D tentatively TRBD1 (5 bases). CDR3 length equals 14 residues. Germline CDR1 and CDR2: MGHDK and SYGVNS. Trimming removed 5 bases from V and 4 bases from J, with 14 bases in between. CDR3 coding DNA: TGTGCCAGCAGTCCCCGGGCAGGGCCCTATGGCTACACCTTC. This gives the protein CASSPRAGPYGYTF.

This clonotype has only a few counts. The genes are TRBV20-1 and TRBJ2-7; TRBD2 aligns across 7 bases. Germline CDR1 DFQATT, CDR2 SNEGSKA (reference sequence). The CDR3 extends over 13 amino acids. Losses at the gene ends were 2 bases for V and 5 bases for J; bases not matched to a gene: 6. The CDR3 DNA is TGCAGTGCTAGACCGGGACTACCTAACGAGCAGTACTTC. Translation gives CSARPGLPNEQYF.

Only a few counts were recorded for this clonotype. The chain has TRBV25-1 and TRBJ1-3, with D hard to call. CDR1 is MGHDK and CDR2 is SYGVNS in the germline V gene. V shed 6 bases and J shed 2 bases, with 8 bases lying between them. The CDR3 totals 13 residues. This CDR3 is CASSLPAGNTIYF. CDR3 nucleotide sequence: TGTGCCAGCAGCCTCCCTGCTGGAAACACCATATATTTT. The full variable domain, rest sourced from reference TRBV25-1 and TRBJ1-3, is EADIYQTPRYLVIGTGKKITLECSQTMGHDKMYWYQQDPGMELHLIHYSYGVNSTEKGDLSSESTVSRIRTEHFPLTLESARPSHTSQYLCASSLPAGNTIYFGEGSWLTVV.

This clonotype was picked up many times. This chain uses TRBV5-6 with TRBJ2-7; D may be TRBD1 (6 bases). V dropped 4 bases and J dropped 0 bases, with 14 bases sitting between them. The CDR3 loop spans 15 amino acids. Germline CDR1 is SGHDT and CDR2 is YYEEEE. DNA for the CDR3: TGTGCCAGCAGCCTCACCTACAGGGCCTCCTACGAGCAGTACGTC. Its protein is CASSLTYRASYEQYV.

The chain recombines TRBV6-5 with TRBJ1-6; D gene ambiguous. This CDR3 has 14 residues. The V gene's germline CDR1 is MNHEY and CDR2 SVGAGI. Between the trimmed V and J ends, which lost 7 bases and 5 bases, there was a span of 12 bases. As DNA, the CDR3 is TGTGCCAGCACCCTGCGGCCTAATAATTCACCCCTCCACTTT. Translated, it gives CASTLRPNNSPLHF.

On this clonotype itself: A much more abundant neighbour one base away suggests this may be a read error. The V gene is TRBV29-1, the J gene TRBJ2-1; perhaps D is TRBD1 or TRBD2 (5 bases each). Per germline, CDR1 SQVTM and CDR2 ANQGSEA. The CDR3 loop spans 13 amino acids. V dropped 4 bases and J dropped 8 bases, with 15 bases sitting between them. CDR3 sequence: CSVAGPGVDEQFF. Written as DNA, the CDR3 is TGCAGCGTTGCGGGACCCGGTGTCGATGAGCAGTTCTTC.

The table lists this clonotype with many counts. The J gene is TRBJ1-5, the V gene TRBV7-8; D is unresolved. Trimming removed 8 bases from V and 7 bases from J, with 18 bases in between. CDR3 length: 14 residues. Germline lookup yields CDR1 SGHVS and CDR2 FQNEAQ. The CDR3 DNA reads as TGTGCCAGCGAGCTTAGGAGAACGAGGCAGCCCCAGCATTTT. Translating it yields CASELRRTRQPQHF.

This clonotype was detected many times. The chain has TRBV5-1 and TRBJ1-6; D perhaps matches TRBD1 (5 bases). This CDR3 comprises 14 residues. V lost 4 bases and J lost 2, with 7 bases in between. Looked up from germline, CDR1 is SGHRS and CDR2 is YFSETQ. The CDR3 loop is CASSPDTYNSPLHF. The CDR3 DNA follows: TGCGCCAGCAGCCCGGACACCTATAATTCACCCCTCCACTTT.

This clonotype was seen ten or more times. The chain links TRBV5-1 to TRBJ2-1, with a possible D match to TRBD1 (6 bases). The CDR3 is 12 residues long. With 3 bases removed from V and 13 bases from J, the gap between germline ends came to 14 bases. Germline V lookup: CDR1 SGHRS, CDR2 YFSETQ. Here the CDR3 reads CASSWQGIDQFF. The CDR3, as DNA: TGCGCCAGCAGCTGGCAGGGGATAGATCAGTTCTTC. Full variable domain (remainder filled in from reference TRBV5-1 and TRBJ2-1): KAGVTQTPRYLIKTRGQQVTLSCSPISGHRSVSWYQQTPGQGLQFLFEYFSETQRNKGNFPGRFSGRQFSNSRSEMNVSTLELGDSALYLCASSWQGIDQFFGPGTRLTVL.

This clonotype was detected ten times or more. The rearrangement joins TRBV6-5 to TRBJ2-7, with TRBD1 as a possible D gene (6 bases). V lost 8 bases and J lost 3, with 11 bases in between. Looked up from germline, CDR1 is MNHEY and CDR2 is SVGAGI. The CDR3 is made up of 12 amino acids. CDR3 nucleotides: TGTGCCAGCGGAACAGGGATCTACGAGCAGTACGTC. It is translated as CASGTGIYEQYV.

The chain recombines TRBV20-1 with TRBJ1-5; 9 bases map to TRBD1. Trimming took 0 bases from V and 5 from J; bases not matched to a gene: 8. The CDR3 extends over 16 amino acids. Germline V gene sequence: CDR1 DFQATT, CDR2 SNEGSKA (reference sequence). The CDR3, as DNA: TGCAGTGCTAGAGAGTTGATACAGGGGGCGGATCAGCCCCAGCATTTT. Its translation: CSARELIQGADQPQHF.

This clonotype turned up a few times. This sequence joins TRBV18 and TRBJ2-7, with D tentatively TRBD1 (5 bases). The CDR3 covers 13 residues. Germline CDR1 reads KGHSH; CDR2 reads LQKENI. Trimming removed 4 bases at V and 2 bases at J, with 9 bases between. The CDR3 sequence is CASSRGPTYEQYV. The CDR3 DNA sequence: TGTGCCAGCTCACGGGGCCCGACCTACGAGCAGTACGTC.

The chain uses TRBV14 and TRBJ2-7; 8 bases fit TRBD1. The CDR3 is made up of 15 amino acids. V shed 1 base, J shed 5 bases, and the junction held 7 bases outside the gene matches. CDR1 is SGHDN, CDR2 FVKESK, per germline. The CDR3 region is CASSQVGTGNHEQYF. For the CDR3, the DNA is TGTGCCAGCAGCCAAGTCGGGACAGGTAACCACGAGCAGTACTTC.

This clonotype appeared a few times. The chain links TRBV2 to TRBJ2-3; 7 bases line up with TRBD1. With V trimmed by 5 bases and J by 0 bases, 5 bases remained unmatched. This CDR3 comprises 15 residues. The germline CDR1 and CDR2 sequences are SNHLY and FYNNEI. DNA for the CDR3: TGTGCCAGCAGTTCCGGGACAGTTAGCACAGATACGCAGTATTTT. Its protein product is CASSSGTVSTDTQYF.

This clonotype was seen many times. The chain combines TRBV7-2 with TRBJ1-5, with TRBD1 matching over 8 bases. The CDR3 extends over 15 amino acids. V shed 4 bases, J shed 5 bases, and the junction held 7 bases outside the gene matches. CDR1 SGHTA and CDR2 FQGNSA come from the germline V gene. DNA of the CDR3: TGTGCCAGCAGCTCCGGACAGGGTGGGGATCAGCCCCAGCATTTT. Protein product: CASSSGQGGDQPQHF.

The rearrangement links TRBV20-1 to TRBJ1-1, with D hard to call. The ends were cut back, 3 bases at V and 1 base at J, with 12 bases in the middle. The CDR3 length is 14 residues. Germline V gives CDR1 DFQATT, CDR2 SNEGSKA (reference sequence). The chain's CDR3 is CSARSRGGNTEAFF. Written as DNA, the CDR3 is TGCAGTGCTAGGTCCCGGGGTGGGAACACTGAAGCTTTCTTT.

This clonotype came up many times. This rearrangement joins TRBV15 to TRBJ1-5; a weak D match, TRBD1 (5 bases). V lost 1 base, J lost 9 bases, and 7 bases lay in between. This CDR3 comprises 12 residues. Germline V lookup: CDR1 LNHNV, CDR2 YYDKDF (reference sequence). The CDR3 DNA follows: TGTGCCACCAGCAGAGGGGGACGGCCCCAGCATTTT. It encodes CATSRGGRPQHF.

This clonotype was observed once. A much larger clone is a single base away; this may be a read error. V gene TRBV27 combines with J gene TRBJ2-1, with 13 positions matching TRBD2. CDR3 length: 15 amino acids. The germline CDR1 and CDR2 sequences are MNHEY and SMNVEV (reference sequence). The junction had 8 bases not matched to a gene; V was cut back by 6 bases and J by 9 bases. Here the CDR3 reads CASRSRTSGGAEQFF. Written as DNA, the CDR3 is TGTGCCAGCAGGTCCCGGACTAGCGGGGGTGCTGAGCAGTTCTTC.

This clonotype came up many times. The genes are TRBV29-1 and TRBJ1-5; TRBD1 is a possible D gene (5 bases). The CDR3 totals 18 residues. Trimming removed 3 bases at V and 4 bases at J, with 25 bases between. Germline V gene lookup returns CDR1 SQVTM and CDR2 ANQGSEA. The CDR3 region has the DNA TGCAGCGTTGACGTCAGGAAATTAGACAGACGGGGAAATCAGCCCCAGCATTTT. Residues: CSVDVRKLDRRGNQPQHF.

This clonotype was picked up a small number of times. The CDR3 region is CASSLDSRRGSPLHF. The CDR3 coding sequence is TGTGCCAGCAGCTTAGACAGTAGACGCGGCTCACCCCTCCACTTT. V is TRBV7-2 and J is TRBJ1-6; D unclear. CDR3 length equals 15 residues. The V gene lost 1 base and the J gene lost 10 bases, with 14 bases spanning the gap. The germline gives CDR1 SGHTA, CDR2 FQGNSA.

The chain couples TRBV10-1 to TRBJ1-1; D uncertain. Germline CDR1 reads WNHNN; CDR2 reads SYGVQD (reference sequence). V lost 2 bases, J lost 1 base, and 11 bases lay in between. This CDR3 has 15 amino acids. For the CDR3, the DNA is TGCGCCAGCAGTGAGGGGAGTGCAGGGAACACTGAAGCTTTCTTT. Protein: CASSEGSAGNTEAFF.

The chain recombines TRBV4-2 with TRBJ1-2; maybe TRBD1 (6 bases). V was shortened by 4 bases and J by 6 bases, with 21 bases between the two germline ends. CDR1 LGHNA and CDR2 YNFKEQ come from the germline V gene. The CDR3 is 16 amino acids. The DNA of the CDR3 is TGTGCCAGCAGCCCCACCCCTAAGGGACAAGGGAATGGCTACACCTTC. This encodes CASSPTPKGQGNGYTF.

This clonotype was detected many times. The chain has TRBV10-3 and TRBJ2-7; D is undetermined. The CDR3 is 15 amino acids. Trimming pared 5 bases from V and 3 bases from J, leaving 17 bases between. CDR1 is ENHRY, CDR2 SYGVKD, per germline. CDR3 sequence: CAISSPDRTYYEQYF. The CDR3 DNA sequence: TGTGCCATCAGTAGCCCCGACCGAACTTACTACGAGCAGTACTTC.

This clonotype was recorded many times. The genes are TRBV18 and TRBJ2-5; D is unresolved. Trimming stripped 3 bases from V and 4 bases from J, with 9 bases between. The CDR3 totals 13 residues. The V gene's germline CDR1 is KGHSH and CDR2 LQKENI. DNA of the CDR3: TGTGCCAGCTCACCTTACTCGGGAGAGACCCAGTACTTC. Encoded protein: CASSPYSGETQYF.